This T cell receptor beta chain was sequenced for a study of shared clonotypes between healthy human individuals. V was cut by 0 bases and J by 3 bases, with 9 bases left in between. Germline V gene data show CDR1 as SGHRS and CDR2 as YFSETQ. The CDR3 length is 15 residues. The table came from immunoSEQ multiplex PCR; TCRdb's copy has only in-frame clones and leaves some out. The table records a few million clones, just over 90% of them present only once. The source of this sequence is a man between 18 and 35 years old in good health. This chain uses TRBV5-1 with TRBJ2-2; D call uncertain. The sequencing input was naive CD4+ T cells sorted from blood. Subset defined: CD45RA+ positively selected. This CDR3 is CASSLGRWDTGELFF. CDR3 coding DNA: TGCGCCAGCAGCTTGGGTCGTTGGGACACCGGGGAGCTGTTTTTT. The full variable domain, with the rest looked up from reference TRBV5-1 and TRBJ2-2, is KAGVTQTPRYLIKTRGQQVTLSCSPISGHRSVSWYQQTPGQGLQFLFEYFSETQRNKGNFPGRFSGRQFSNSRSEMNVSTLELGDSALYLCASSLGRWDTGELFFGEGSRLTVL.